This record looks at one T cell receptor beta chain sequence and its context. Sequencing used immunoSEQ multiplex PCR; TCRdb keeps in-frame clones, though not all of them. The sample has approximately 79,000 clones, 80% to 90% seen once. These data originate in a study of T cell responses to AZD1222 COVID-19 vaccine. The material was peripheral blood, obtained on day 0 of AZD1222 vaccination. This receptor was identified in an adult in good health.

The DNA of the CDR3 is TGCAGTGCTGGAGTTAGCTATGGCTACACCTTC. Encoded protein: CSAGVSYGYTF. V gene TRBV20-1 combines with J gene TRBJ1-2, with no clear D. CDR1 and CDR2 (germline): DFQATT, SNEGSKA (reference sequence). The CDR3 runs 11 residues. V lost 5 bases and J 4 bases, leaving 8 bases between the germline ends.